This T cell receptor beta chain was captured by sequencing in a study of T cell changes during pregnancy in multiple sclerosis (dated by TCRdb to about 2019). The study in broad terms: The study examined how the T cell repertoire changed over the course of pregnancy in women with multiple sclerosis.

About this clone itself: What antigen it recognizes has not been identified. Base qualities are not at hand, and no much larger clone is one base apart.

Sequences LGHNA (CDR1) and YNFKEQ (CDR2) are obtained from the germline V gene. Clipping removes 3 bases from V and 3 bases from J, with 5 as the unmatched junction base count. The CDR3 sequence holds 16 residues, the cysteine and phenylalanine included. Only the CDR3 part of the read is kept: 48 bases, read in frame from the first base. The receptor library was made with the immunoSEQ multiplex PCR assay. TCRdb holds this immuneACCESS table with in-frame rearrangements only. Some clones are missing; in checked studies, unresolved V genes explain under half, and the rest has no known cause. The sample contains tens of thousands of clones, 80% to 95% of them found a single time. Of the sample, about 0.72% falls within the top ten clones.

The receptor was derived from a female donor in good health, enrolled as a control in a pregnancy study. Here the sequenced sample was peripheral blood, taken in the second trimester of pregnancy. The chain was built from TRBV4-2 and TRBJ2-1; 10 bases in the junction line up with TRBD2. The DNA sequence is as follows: TGTGCCAGCAGCCACGGCGAGCGGGGGGGCTACAATGAGCAGTTCTTC. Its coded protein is CASSHGERGGYNEQFF.